This TCR beta chain stems from a study of PD-1 blockade in classical Hodgkin lymphoma. The CDR3 contains 12 residues. V was trimmed by 2 bases and J by 4 bases, leaving 7 bases between them. Germline V gene data show CDR1 as SGHRS and CDR2 as YFSETQ. This sample's time point: newly diagnosed, previously untreated cHL patient sample. Purified CD4+ T cells were obtained from thawed PBMCs through magnetic negative selection. The protocol was immunoSEQ multiplex PCR, while the TCRdb copy is restricted to in-frame clones and leaves out a portion. The data contain tens of thousands of clones, 89% of them singletons.

The V gene is TRBV5-1, the J gene TRBJ2-7; D ambiguous. Input material: CD4+ T cells from blood. The TCR was taken from a human donor with classical Hodgkin lymphoma. The DNA of the CDR3 is TGCGCCAGCAGCTTTTCCGAATACGAGCAGTACTTC. This encodes CASSFSEYEQYF.